The 4 T cell receptor beta chains reported below all come from one sample, sequenced in a study of blood T cell repertoires in COVID-19 (dated by TCRdb to about 2020). The library came from the immunoSEQ multiplex PCR assay. As stored in TCRdb, this immuneACCESS dataset retains in-frame rearrangements with V and J assigned. A fraction of the clones does not appear; measured against another copy, unresolved V genes explain less than half of the discrepancy, and the remainder lacks a known reason. Across this sample there are roughly 100,000 clones, with around 82% seen only once. Of the sample, under 5.5% falls within the top ten clones. The sample comprised peripheral blood. These TCRs come from a man aged 55 to 70 with acute or convalescent COVID-19.

The chain joins TRBV10-3 to TRBJ1-3; 7 bases are a match to TRBD1. The CDR3 contains 16 residues. With 2 bases clipped from V and 1 base from J, the junction kept 5 bases outside the gene matches. The germline CDR1 and CDR2 sequences are ENHRY and SYGVKD. The CDR3 coding sequence is TGTGCCATCAGTGAGAAAACCAGGGGGTCTGGAAACACCATATATTTT. Its translation is CAISEKTRGSGNTIYF.

The chain employs TRBV4-1 and TRBJ2-1, with TRBD1 matching 9 bases. J gave up 7 bases and V 0 bases, and 4 bases lay outside the gene matches. CDR3 length equals 15 residues. CDR1 MGHRA and CDR2 YSYEKL come from the germline V gene. The CDR3 loop is CASSQEGQGKNEQFF. The CDR3 DNA sequence: TGCGCCAGCAGCCAAGAAGGACAGGGGAAGAATGAGCAGTTCTTC.

Only a few counts were recorded for this clone. The rearrangement uses TRBV4-1 and TRBJ2-5; the match to TRBD2 covers 7 bases. CDR1 is MGHRA, CDR2 YSYEKL, per germline. This CDR3 contains 17 residues. Trimming removed 0 bases from V and 2 bases from J; junction bases left unmatched: 9. CDR3 amino acids: CASSQDPRGVGQETQYF. DNA of the CDR3: TGCGCCAGCAGCCAAGATCCCCGGGGGGTAGGACAAGAGACCCAGTACTTC.

CDR3 loop: CASSRDRGTIYF. The CDR3 DNA reads TGTGCCAGCAGCCGGGACAGGGGCACCATATATTTT. The genes are TRBV7-2 and TRBJ1-3, with 10 bases lining up with TRBD1. After removal of 5 bases from V and 9 bases from J, the junction contained 1 base not matched to a gene. This CDR3 is built from 12 residues. CDR1 SGHTA and CDR2 FQGNSA come from the germline V gene. Supplemented by reference TRBV7-2 and TRBJ1-3, the full variable domain reads GAGVSQSPSNKVTEKGKDVELRCDPISGHTALYWYRQSLGQGLEFLIYFQGNSAPDKSGLPSDRFSAERTGGSVSTLTIQRTQQEDSAVYLCASSRDRGTIYFGEGSWLTVV.